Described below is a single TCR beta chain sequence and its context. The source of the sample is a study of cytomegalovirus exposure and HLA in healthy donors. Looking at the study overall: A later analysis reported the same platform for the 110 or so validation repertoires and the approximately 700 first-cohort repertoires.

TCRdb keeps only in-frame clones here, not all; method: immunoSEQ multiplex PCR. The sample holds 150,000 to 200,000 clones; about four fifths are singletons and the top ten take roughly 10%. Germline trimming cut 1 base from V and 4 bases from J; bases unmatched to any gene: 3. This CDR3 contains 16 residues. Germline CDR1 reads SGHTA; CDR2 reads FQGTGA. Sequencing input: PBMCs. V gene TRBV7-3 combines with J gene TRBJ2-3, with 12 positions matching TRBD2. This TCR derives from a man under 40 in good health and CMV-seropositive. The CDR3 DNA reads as TGTGCCAGCAGCTTAAACCCTAGCGGGGGGGCAGATACGCAGTATTTT. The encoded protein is CASSLNPSGGADTQYF.